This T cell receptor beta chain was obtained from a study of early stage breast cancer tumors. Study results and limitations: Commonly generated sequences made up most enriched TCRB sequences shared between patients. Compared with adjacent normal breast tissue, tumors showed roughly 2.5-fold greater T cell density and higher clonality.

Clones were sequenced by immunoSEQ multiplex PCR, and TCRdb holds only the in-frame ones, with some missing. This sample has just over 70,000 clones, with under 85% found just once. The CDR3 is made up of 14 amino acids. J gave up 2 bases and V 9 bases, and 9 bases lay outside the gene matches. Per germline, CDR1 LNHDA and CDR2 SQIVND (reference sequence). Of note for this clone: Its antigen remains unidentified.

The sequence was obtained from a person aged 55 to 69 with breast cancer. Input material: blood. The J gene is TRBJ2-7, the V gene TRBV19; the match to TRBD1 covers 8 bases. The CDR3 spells CASTTGQGPYEQYF. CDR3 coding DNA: TGTGCCAGCACAACAGGACAGGGACCCTACGAGCAGTACTTC.